Shown below are 30 T cell receptor beta chains from a single sample sequenced in a study of cytomegalovirus exposure and HLA in healthy donors. PCR amplification relied on 60 Vbeta primers (plus 13 Jbeta primers). The assay was immunoSEQ multiplex PCR, and TCRdb's table has in-frame clones only and misses some. The sample has roughly 120,000 clones; roughly two thirds are singletons. Sequenced material: PBMCs. These receptors came from a man aged 25-40 years in good health and CMV-seropositive.

The V and J genes are TRBV18 and TRBJ1-4; tentative D call: TRBD1 (6 bases). Germline values: CDR1 KGHSH, CDR2 LQKENI. The ends were cut back, 3 bases at V and 7 bases at J, with 15 bases in the middle. The CDR3 length is 15 residues. CDR3 in amino acids: CASSPDRTAGEKLFF. The CDR3 DNA reads as TGTGCCAGCTCACCTGACAGGACAGCCGGTGAAAAACTGTTTTTT.

CDR3 in DNA: TGTGCCACCAGCAGAGATGGGCAGATGGGCAATCAGCCCCAGCATTTT. Translating it yields CATSRDGQMGNQPQHF. V usage is TRBV15 and J usage is TRBJ1-5; D is unclear. The CDR3 is 16 residues long. Trimming stripped 0 bases from V and 2 bases from J, with 11 bases between. The germline V gene encodes CDR1 LNHNV and CDR2 YYDKDF (reference sequence).

In this sample, this clone turned up once. This chain connects TRBV5-1 to TRBJ2-3; TRBD2 matches 8 bases. This CDR3 is 17 amino acids long. Germline values: CDR1 SGHRS, CDR2 YFSETQ. V lost 0 bases, J lost 1 base, and 7 bases stayed unmatched. DNA of the CDR3: TGCGCCAGCAGCTTGGAGCCTAGCGGGCCGCGCACAGATACGCAGTATTTT. Its translation is CASSLEPSGPRTDTQYF. The full variable domain, in which reference TRBV5-1 and TRBJ2-3 provide the parts outside the CDR3, is KAGVTQTPRYLIKTRGQQVTLSCSPISGHRSVSWYQQTPGQGLQFLFEYFSETQRNKGNFPGRFSGRQFSNSRSEMNVSTLELGDSALYLCASSLEPSGPRTDTQYFGPGTRLTVL.

V usage is TRBV5-1 and J usage is TRBJ1-2, with TRBD1 as a possible D gene (5 bases). The CDR3 extends over 14 amino acids. From germline, CDR1 is SGHRS and CDR2 YFSETQ. Trimming shortened V by 2 bases and J by 3 bases, and 11 bases separated the two germline ends. The CDR3 loop reads CASSFVGAYYGYTF. CDR3 sequence (DNA): TGCGCCAGCAGCTTCGTAGGGGCGTACTATGGCTACACCTTC. Together with reference TRBV5-1 and TRBJ1-2, the CDR3 gives the full variable domain: KAGVTQTPRYLIKTRGQQVTLSCSPISGHRSVSWYQQTPGQGLQFLFEYFSETQRNKGNFPGRFSGRQFSNSRSEMNVSTLELGDSALYLCASSFVGAYYGYTFGSGTRLTVV.

This chain uses TRBV4-1 with TRBJ2-1; TRBD2 matches at 12 bases. Germline CDR1 MGHRA, CDR2 YSYEKL. After removal of 1 base from V and 9 bases from J, the junction contained 13 bases not matched to a gene. The CDR3 sequence is 18 residues long. The chain's CDR3 is CASSQGLAGVLGGGEQFF. CDR3 DNA sequence: TGCGCCAGCAGCCAAGGACTAGCGGGAGTATTGGGGGGGGGTGAGCAGTTCTTC.

This clone came up many times. This chain connects TRBV27 to TRBJ1-5; 7 bases are a match to TRBD1. The CDR3 is 13 amino acids. Germline V gives CDR1 MNHEY, CDR2 SMNVEV (reference sequence). V lost 6 bases and J lost 5; bases outside the gene matches: 4. CDR3: CASSQGDYQPQHF. The CDR3 bases are TGTGCCAGCAGCCAGGGGGACTATCAGCCCCAGCATTTT.

This clone showed up just once. The gene calls are TRBV10-3 and TRBJ2-7, with TRBD2 identical over 9 bases. Germline-derived CDR1 and CDR2 are ENHRY and SYGVKD. The V gene end was trimmed by 3 bases and the J gene end by 2 bases; junction bases not matched to a gene: 5. The CDR3 has 15 residues. CDR3 DNA: TGTGCCATCAGTGAAAAGGCTAGCGGGACCTACGAGCAGTACTTC. Its translation: CAISEKASGTYEQYF.

This chain links TRBV19 with TRBJ2-7; 10 positions agree with TRBD2. CDR1 LNHDA and CDR2 SQIVND come from the germline V gene (reference sequence). With V trimmed by 0 bases and J by 1 base, 0 bases remained unmatched. This CDR3 region has 15 residues. The CDR3 DNA reads as TGTGCCAGTAGTATAGAACTAGCGGGGTCCTACGAGCAGTACTTC. As protein: CASSIELAGSYEQYF.

Here the CDR3 DNA reads TGCAGCGGACACTCAGGGGCCCATGGCTACACCTTC. Residues: CSGHSGAHGYTF. The chain combines TRBV29-1 with TRBJ1-2; tentatively, D is TRBD1 (6 bases). Germline-derived CDR1 and CDR2 are SQVTM and ANQGSEA. There are 12 residues in the CDR3. V lost 7 bases and J lost 6, with 15 bases in between.

This clone has more than one count but fewer than ten. The chain combines TRBV5-1 with TRBJ1-4; 7 bases are a match to TRBD1. V shed 4 bases, J shed 5 bases, and the junction held 5 bases outside the gene matches. Germline V gene lookup returns CDR1 SGHRS and CDR2 YFSETQ. The CDR3 length is 14 residues. CDR3 DNA: TGCGCCAGCAGCCTGGGGACAGCAAATGAAAAACTGTTTTTT. Its protein product is CASSLGTANEKLFF.

The rearrangement links TRBV20-1 to TRBJ2-3, with D possibly TRBD2 on 6 matching bases. Trimming cost V 5 bases and J 8 bases, with 11 bases left between them. The CDR3 has 11 residues. Germline V CDR1 and CDR2: DFQATT, SNEGSKA (reference sequence). CDR3 amino acids: CSAPRLGTQYF. The CDR3 DNA reads as TGCAGTGCTCCCCGACTAGGTACGCAGTATTTT.

The rearrangement links TRBV4-1 to TRBJ1-3; TRBD1 might be the D (5 bases). The V end was cut by 2 bases, the J end by 0 bases, with 14 bases between. There are 17 residues in the CDR3. CDR1 and CDR2 (germline): MGHRA, YSYEKL. CDR3 bases: TGCGCCAGCAGCCAAATACTGGGGGGGAACTCTGGAAACACCATATATTTT. Its translation: CASSQILGGNSGNTIYF.

V usage is TRBV7-2 and J usage is TRBJ2-1, with D hard to call. CDR1 SGHTA and CDR2 FQGNSA come from the germline V gene. The CDR3 sequence is 15 residues long. V dropped 1 base and J dropped 2 bases, with 9 bases sitting between them. The CDR3: CASSLVFGAYNEQFF. The CDR3 bases are TGTGCCAGCAGCTTAGTTTTCGGAGCCTACAATGAGCAGTTCTTC.

This chain connects TRBV15 to TRBJ1-2; 8 bases map to TRBD1. The CDR3 runs 15 residues. The junction had 11 bases not matched to a gene; V was cut back by 4 bases and J by 7 bases. Germline CDR1 LNHNV, CDR2 YYDKDF (reference sequence). The CDR3: CATSIRQGSVSGYTF. The CDR3 bases are TGTGCCACCAGCATAAGACAGGGGTCAGTTAGTGGCTACACCTTC.

This clone was recorded only once. The chain combines TRBV11-2 with TRBJ2-1; TRBD2 might be the D (6 bases). CDR1 is SGHAT and CDR2 is FQNNGV in the germline V gene. The CDR3 is 16 amino acids. Between the trimmed V and J ends, which lost 4 bases and 11 bases, there was a span of 24 bases. Here the CDR3 reads CASSSFKRGSQPQQFF. CDR3 bases: TGTGCCAGCAGCTCCTTTAAACGGGGGTCCCAGCCTCAGCAGTTCTTC.

V and J are TRBV7-6 and TRBJ2-7, with D possibly matching TRBD1 (6 bases). Per germline, CDR1 SGHVS and CDR2 FNYEAQ. The CDR3 totals 13 residues. Trimming cost V 3 bases and J 5 bases, with 11 bases left between them. CDR3 in amino acids: CASSFSGDHEQYF. In DNA form, the CDR3 reads TGTGCCAGCAGCTTTTCAGGGGACCACGAGCAGTACTTC.

The J gene is TRBJ1-1, the V gene TRBV28; 7 nucleotides line up with TRBD1. This CDR3 spans 14 amino acids. Germline V CDR1 and CDR2: MDHEN, SYDVKM. V shed 5 bases, J shed 6 bases, and the junction held 9 bases outside the gene matches. The CDR3 region is CASSLTGSSAEAFF. For the CDR3, the DNA is TGTGCCAGCAGTCTGACAGGGTCTAGCGCTGAAGCTTTCTTT.

The chain has TRBV5-4 and TRBJ2-7; 10 nucleotides align to TRBD2. Germline trimming cut 4 bases from V and 7 bases from J; bases unmatched to any gene: 8. The length of the CDR3 is 14 residues. The V gene's germline CDR1 is SGHNT and CDR2 YYREEE (reference sequence). Written as DNA, the CDR3 is TGTGCCAGCAGCACCGCTAGCGGGAGTAGGGAGCAGTACTTC. It codes for CASSTASGSREQYF. Full variable domain (rest looked up from reference TRBV5-4 and TRBJ2-7): ETGVTQSPTHLIKTRGQQVTLRCSSQSGHNTVSWYQQALGQGPQFIFQYYREEENGRGNFPPRFSGLQFPNYSSELNVNALELDDSALYLCASSTASGSREQYFGPGTRLTVT.

The chain is built from TRBV5-1 and TRBJ2-1; 8 bases map to TRBD2. V dropped 0 bases and J dropped 2; count of bases not matched to a gene: 4. The CDR3 runs to 16 residues. The germline V gene has CDR1 SGHRS and CDR2 YFSETQ. The CDR3 is CASSLAQGLAYNEQFF. CDR3 DNA: TGCGCCAGCAGCTTGGCGCAGGGACTAGCCTACAATGAGCAGTTCTTC.

CDR3 coding DNA: TGTGCCACCCTTGGGACTAGCGGGCGGCTTGGGGCCAAAAACATTCAGTACTTC. This translates into CATLGTSGRLGAKNIQYF. The chain has TRBV10-3 and TRBJ2-4; 12 bases are a match to TRBD2. J was trimmed by 1 base and V by 10 bases; bases with no gene match: 14. CDR3 length: 18 residues. Germline V gene data show CDR1 as ENHRY and CDR2 as SYGVKD.

The gene calls are TRBV19 and TRBJ2-2, with 12 positions matching TRBD2. Germline V gene lookup returns CDR1 LNHDA and CDR2 SQIVND (reference sequence). The CDR3 loop spans 18 amino acids. The trim removed 1 base at V and 6 bases at J, leaving 9 bases unmatched. The CDR3 bases are TGTGCCAGTAGTATAGGACTAGCGGGAGATTATGGGGCCGGGGAGCTGTTTTTT. Amino acid sequence: CASSIGLAGDYGAGELFF.

This clone has only one observation. The chain combines TRBV7-6 with TRBJ2-2; a weak D match, TRBD1 (6 bases). V was clipped by 2 bases and J by 5 bases, with 12 bases between them. CDR1 is SGHVS and CDR2 is FNYEAQ in the germline V gene. The CDR3 length is 15 residues. The CDR3, as DNA: TGTGCCAGCAGCTTAAGCGGACAGTCGACCGGGGAGCTGTTTTTT. Translating gives CASSLSGQSTGELFF.

CDR3: CAISGSGSFSYNEQFF. In DNA form, the CDR3 reads TGTGCCATCAGTGGAAGCGGGAGCTTCTCCTACAATGAGCAGTTCTTC. V gene TRBV10-3 combines with J gene TRBJ2-1; 8 bases match TRBD2. The germline CDR1 and CDR2 sequences are ENHRY and SYGVKD. This CDR3 contains 16 residues. Unmatched junction bases numbered 5, after V lost 4 bases and J lost 0 bases.

The chain employs TRBV9 and TRBJ2-7; D may be TRBD1 (6 bases). CDR1 is SGDLS and CDR2 is YYNGEE in the germline V gene. The V gene lost 5 bases and the J gene lost 2 bases, with 14 bases spanning the gap. CDR3 length: 14 amino acids. The CDR3 DNA reads TGTGCCAGCAGTGTTACAGGGAACCCCTACGAGCAGTACTTC. This codes for CASSVTGNPYEQYF.

Only one count was recorded for this clone. The chain joins TRBV5-1 to TRBJ2-2; D gene unclear. The CDR3 totals 13 residues. CDR1 is SGHRS and CDR2 is YFSETQ in the germline V gene. The V and J ends lost 4 bases and 6 bases respectively, with 10 bases between them. DNA of the CDR3: TGCGCCAGCAGCCCCTACTCGGCCGGGGAGCTGTTTTTT. It is translated as CASSPYSAGELFF.

J is TRBJ2-5 and V is TRBV29-1; D is undetermined. CDR1 is SQVTM and CDR2 is ANQGSEA in the germline V gene. The CDR3 covers 12 residues. Deletions cut 4 bases from V and 2 bases from J, with 8 bases between. The CDR3 region has the DNA TGCAGCGTTGGCGACGGGCAAGAGACCCAGTACTTC. Translation gives CSVGDGQETQYF.

There are a few counts of this clone. This chain links TRBV10-3 with TRBJ1-2; D is possibly TRBD1 (5 bases). The CDR3 extends over 13 amino acids. V lost 7 bases, J lost 4 bases, and 13 bases lay in between. Germline lookup yields CDR1 ENHRY and CDR2 SYGVKD. CDR3 nucleotides: TGTGCCATCACGTTGGACAACAGCTATGGCTACACCTTC. The encoded protein is CAITLDNSYGYTF.

This clone was counted a few times. The chain is built from TRBV2 and TRBJ2-5, with a tentative D call TRBD2 (6 bases). V was pared by 5 bases and J by 4 bases, with 14 bases between. CDR1 and CDR2 from the germline V gene are SNHLY and FYNNEI. The CDR3 runs to 14 residues. The CDR3 region has the DNA TGTGCCAGCAGTACTAGATTCGGGGGAGAGACCCAGTACTTC. Translating it yields CASSTRFGGETQYF.

This clone has more than one count but fewer than ten. V usage is TRBV4-1 and J usage is TRBJ1-5; the D gene is possibly TRBD1 (6 bases). This CDR3 is 17 amino acids long. Trimming removed 0 bases at V and 0 bases at J, with 12 bases between. Germline lookup yields CDR1 MGHRA and CDR2 YSYEKL. Here the CDR3 DNA reads TGCGCCAGCAGCCAAGACCCTGGACAGATTAGCAATCAGCCCCAGCATTTT. Encoded protein: CASSQDPGQISNQPQHF.

The chain recombines TRBV27 with TRBJ2-7; 11 nucleotides match TRBD2. Germline CDR1 is MNHEY and CDR2 is SMNVEV (reference sequence). The CDR3 totals 16 residues. V shed 4 bases, J shed 7 bases, and the junction held 12 bases outside the gene matches. The DNA for the CDR3 is TGTGCCAGCAGTTCTTGGGTAGCGGGAGGGCCAAAAGAGCAGTACTTC. Its translation is CASSSWVAGGPKEQYF.